This paragraph reports one T cell receptor (beta chain). Its antigen is undetermined. Losses at the gene ends were 6 bases for V and 2 bases for J; bases not matched to a gene: 6. Germline CDR1 and CDR2: SQVTM and ANQGSEA. The CDR3 runs 14 residues. The entry originates in a study of cytomegalovirus exposure and HLA in healthy donors. Study in general: The approximately 670 first-cohort repertoires shared a platform with the 100 to 150 validation repertoires, as reported in a later analysis. Study findings and constraints: Researchers counted roughly 150 TCR beta chains as cytomegalovirus-associated. Most TCR sequences proved rare, with some public TCRs found in many donors. Diagnosis of cytomegalovirus status made by the classifier reportedly showed high specificity and sensitivity.

Assay used: immunoSEQ multiplex PCR; TCRdb lists only in-frame clones, some missing. This table has about 140,000 clones, around nine tenths appearing once. Sequenced sample: PBMCs. The sequence was collected from a man younger than 30 in good health and CMV-seropositive. This chain links TRBV29-1 with TRBJ1-4; 7 bases line up with TRBD1. The CDR3 DNA reads as TGCAGCGTCGTTGACAGGGCGACTAATGAAAAACTGTTTTTT. This translates into CSVVDRATNEKLFF. Variable domain in full (rest from reference TRBV29-1 and TRBJ1-4): SAVISQKPSRDICQRGTSLTIQCQVDSQVTMMFWYRQQPGQSLTLIATANQGSEATYESGFVIDKFPISRPNLTFSTLTVSNMSPEDSSIYLCSVVDRATNEKLFFGSGTQLSVL.